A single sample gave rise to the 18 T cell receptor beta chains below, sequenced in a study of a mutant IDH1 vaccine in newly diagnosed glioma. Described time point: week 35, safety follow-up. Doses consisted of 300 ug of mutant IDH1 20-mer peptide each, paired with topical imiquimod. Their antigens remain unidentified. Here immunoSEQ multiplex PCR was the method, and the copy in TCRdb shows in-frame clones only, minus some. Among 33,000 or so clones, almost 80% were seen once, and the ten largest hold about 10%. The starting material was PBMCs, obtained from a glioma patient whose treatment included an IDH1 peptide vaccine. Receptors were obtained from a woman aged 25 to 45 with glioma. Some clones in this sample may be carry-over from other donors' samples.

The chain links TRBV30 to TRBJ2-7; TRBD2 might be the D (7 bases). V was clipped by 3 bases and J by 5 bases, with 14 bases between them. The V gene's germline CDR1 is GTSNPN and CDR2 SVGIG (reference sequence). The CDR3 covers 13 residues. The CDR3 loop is CAWSPGGLNEQYF. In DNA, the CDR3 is TGTGCCTGGAGCCCCGGGGGGCTGAACGAGCAGTACTTC.

CDR3 region: CASSLGQGYNSPLHF. DNA of the CDR3: TGCGCCAGCAGCCTAGGACAGGGATATAATTCACCCCTCCACTTT. The V and J genes are TRBV5-1 and TRBJ1-6; TRBD1 matches at 8 bases. V lost 4 bases, J lost 4 bases, and 4 bases stayed unmatched. The CDR3 is 15 amino acids. CDR1 and CDR2 (germline): SGHRS, YFSETQ. The whole variable domain, filled in from reference TRBV5-1 and TRBJ1-6, reads KAGVTQTPRYLIKTRGQQVTLSCSPISGHRSVSWYQQTPGQGLQFLFEYFSETQRNKGNFPGRFSGRQFSNSRSEMNVSTLELGDSALYLCASSLGQGYNSPLHFGNGTRLTVT.

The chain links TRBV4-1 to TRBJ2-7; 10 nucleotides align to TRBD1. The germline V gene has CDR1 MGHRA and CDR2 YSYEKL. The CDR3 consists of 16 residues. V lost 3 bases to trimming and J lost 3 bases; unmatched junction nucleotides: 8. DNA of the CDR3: TGCGCCAGCAGCCACACACCGGACAGGGGGATCTACGAGCAGTACTTC. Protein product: CASSHTPDRGIYEQYF.

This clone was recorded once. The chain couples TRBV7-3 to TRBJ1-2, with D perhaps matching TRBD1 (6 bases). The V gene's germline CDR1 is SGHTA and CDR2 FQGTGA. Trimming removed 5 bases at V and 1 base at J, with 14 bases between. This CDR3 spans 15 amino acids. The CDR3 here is CASSASGHRNYGYTF. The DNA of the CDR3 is TGTGCCAGCAGCGCATCGGGACATCGTAACTATGGCTACACCTTC. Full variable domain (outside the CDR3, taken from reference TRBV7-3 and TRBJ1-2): GAGVSQTPSNKVTEKGKYVELRCDPISGHTALYWYRQSLGQGPEFLIYFQGTGAADDSGLPNDRFFAVRPEGSVSTLKIQRTERGDSAVYLCASSASGHRNYGYTFGSGTRLTVV.

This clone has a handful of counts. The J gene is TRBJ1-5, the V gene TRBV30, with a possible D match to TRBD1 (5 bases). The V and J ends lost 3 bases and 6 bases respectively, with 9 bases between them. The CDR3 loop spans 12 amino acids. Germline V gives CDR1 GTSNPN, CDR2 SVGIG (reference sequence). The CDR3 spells CAWREGSQPQHF. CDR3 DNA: TGTGCCTGGAGAGAGGGGTCTCAGCCCCAGCATTTT.

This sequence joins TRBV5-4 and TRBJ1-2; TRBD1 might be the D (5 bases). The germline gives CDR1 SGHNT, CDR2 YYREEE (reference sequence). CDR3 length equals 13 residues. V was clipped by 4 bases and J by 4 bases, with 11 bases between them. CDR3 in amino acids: CASSQRGIYGYTF. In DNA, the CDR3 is TGTGCCAGCAGCCAGAGGGGCATCTATGGCTACACCTTC.

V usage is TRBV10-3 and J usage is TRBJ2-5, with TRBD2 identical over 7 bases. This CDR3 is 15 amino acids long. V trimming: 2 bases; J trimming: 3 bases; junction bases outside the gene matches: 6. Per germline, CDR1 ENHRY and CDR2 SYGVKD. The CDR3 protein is CAISEGAGEEETQYF. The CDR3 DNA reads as TGTGCCATCAGTGAGGGGGCGGGAGAGGAAGAGACCCAGTACTTC.

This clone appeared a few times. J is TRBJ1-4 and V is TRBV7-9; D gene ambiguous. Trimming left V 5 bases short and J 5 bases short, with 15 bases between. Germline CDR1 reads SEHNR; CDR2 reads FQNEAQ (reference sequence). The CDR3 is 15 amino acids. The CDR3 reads CASSPGDGPNEKLFF. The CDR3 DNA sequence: TGTGCCAGCAGCCCAGGAGACGGACCGAATGAAAAACTGTTTTTT.

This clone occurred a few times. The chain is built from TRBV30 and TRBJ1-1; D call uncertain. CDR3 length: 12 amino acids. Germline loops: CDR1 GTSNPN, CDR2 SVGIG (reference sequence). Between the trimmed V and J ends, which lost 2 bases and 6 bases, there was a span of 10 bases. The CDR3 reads CAWSFRSAEAFF. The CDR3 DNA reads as TGTGCCTGGAGTTTCCGTTCCGCTGAAGCTTTCTTT.

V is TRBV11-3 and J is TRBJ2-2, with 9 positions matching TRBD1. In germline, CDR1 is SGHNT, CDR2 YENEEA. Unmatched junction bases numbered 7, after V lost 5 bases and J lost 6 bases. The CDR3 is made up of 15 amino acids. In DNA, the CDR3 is TGTGCCAGCAGCGGCACAGGGGGCAAGGCCGGGGAGCTGTTTTTT. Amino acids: CASSGTGGKAGELFF.

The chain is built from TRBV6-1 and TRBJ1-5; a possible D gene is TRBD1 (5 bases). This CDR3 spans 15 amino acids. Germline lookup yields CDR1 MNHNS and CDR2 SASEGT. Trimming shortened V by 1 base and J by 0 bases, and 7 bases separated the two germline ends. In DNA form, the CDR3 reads TGTGCCAGCAGTGAAGTAGGGGTTAGCAATCAGCCCCAGCATTTT. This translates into CASSEVGVSNQPQHF.

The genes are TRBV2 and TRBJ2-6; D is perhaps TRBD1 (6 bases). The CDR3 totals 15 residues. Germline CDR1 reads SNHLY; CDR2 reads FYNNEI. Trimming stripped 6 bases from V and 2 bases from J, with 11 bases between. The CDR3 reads CASSLGQTGANVLTF. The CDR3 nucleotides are TGTGCCAGCAGCCTAGGACAGACTGGGGCCAACGTCCTGACTTTC. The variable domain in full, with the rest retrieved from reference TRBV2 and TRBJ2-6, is EPEVTQTPSHQVTQMGQEVILRCVPISNHLYFYWYRQILGQKVEFLVSFYNNEISEKSEIFDDQFSVERPDGSNFTLKIRSTKLEDSAMYFCASSLGQTGANVLTFGAGSRLTVL.

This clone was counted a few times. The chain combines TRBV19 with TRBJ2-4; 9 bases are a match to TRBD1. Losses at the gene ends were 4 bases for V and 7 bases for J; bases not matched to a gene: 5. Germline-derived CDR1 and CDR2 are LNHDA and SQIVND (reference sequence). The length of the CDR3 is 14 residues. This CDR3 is CASSNKGTGNIQYF. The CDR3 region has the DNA TGTGCCAGTAGTAATAAAGGGACAGGGAACATTCAGTACTTC.

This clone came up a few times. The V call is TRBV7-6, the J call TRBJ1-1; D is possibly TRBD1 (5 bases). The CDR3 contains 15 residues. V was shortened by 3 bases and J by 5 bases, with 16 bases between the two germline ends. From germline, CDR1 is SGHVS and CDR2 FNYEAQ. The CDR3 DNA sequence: TGTGCCAGCAGCTTTAGAAGGGGTGTCGGGACTGAAGCTTTCTTT. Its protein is CASSFRRGVGTEAFF.

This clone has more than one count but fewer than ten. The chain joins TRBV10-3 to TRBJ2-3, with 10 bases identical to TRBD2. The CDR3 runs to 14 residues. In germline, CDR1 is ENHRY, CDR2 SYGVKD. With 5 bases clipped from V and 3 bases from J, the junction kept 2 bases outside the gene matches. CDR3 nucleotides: TGTGCCATCAGTAAGCGGGAGGGTACAGATACGCAGTATTTT. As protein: CAISKREGTDTQYF.

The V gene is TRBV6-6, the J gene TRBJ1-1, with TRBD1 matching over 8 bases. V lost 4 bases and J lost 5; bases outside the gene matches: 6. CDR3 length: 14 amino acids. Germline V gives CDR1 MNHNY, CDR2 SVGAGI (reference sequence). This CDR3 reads CASSSGGGSTEAFF. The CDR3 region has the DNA TGTGCCAGCAGTTCAGGGGGCGGGAGTACTGAAGCTTTCTTT.

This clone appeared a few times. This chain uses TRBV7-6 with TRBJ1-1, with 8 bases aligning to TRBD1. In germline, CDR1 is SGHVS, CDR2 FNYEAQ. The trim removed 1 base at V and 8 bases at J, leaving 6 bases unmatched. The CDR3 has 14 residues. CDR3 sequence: CASSLVPDRAEAFF. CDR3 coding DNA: TGTGCCAGCAGCTTAGTTCCGGACAGGGCAGAAGCTTTCTTT.

The CDR3 here is CASSPWTGEADTQYF. Written as DNA, the CDR3 is TGTGCCAGCAGCCCCTGGACAGGAGAGGCAGATACGCAGTATTTT. The rearrangement joins TRBV9 to TRBJ2-3; 7 bases are a match to TRBD1. The CDR3 extends over 15 amino acids. Losses at the gene ends were 4 bases for V and 4 bases for J; bases not matched to a gene: 9. Germline CDR1 reads SGDLS; CDR2 reads YYNGEE. Combining the CDR3 with reference TRBV9 and TRBJ2-3 gives the whole variable domain DSGVTQTPKHLITATGQRVTLRCSPRSGDLSVYWYQQSLDQGLQFLIQYYNGEERAKGNILERFSAQQFPDLHSELNLSSLELGDSALYFCASSPWTGEADTQYFGPGTRLTVL.